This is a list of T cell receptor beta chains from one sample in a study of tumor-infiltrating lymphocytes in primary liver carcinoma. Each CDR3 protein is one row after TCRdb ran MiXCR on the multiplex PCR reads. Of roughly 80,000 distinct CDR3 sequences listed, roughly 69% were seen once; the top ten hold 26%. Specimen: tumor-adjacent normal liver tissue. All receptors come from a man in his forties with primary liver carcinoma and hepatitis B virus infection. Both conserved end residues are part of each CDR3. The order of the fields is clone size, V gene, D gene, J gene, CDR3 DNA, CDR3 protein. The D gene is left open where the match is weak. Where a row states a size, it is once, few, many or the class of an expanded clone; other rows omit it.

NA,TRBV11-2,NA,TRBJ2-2,TGTGCCAGCAGCTGGGGACGGGGGTTGAACACCGAGGAGCGGTTTTTT,CASSWGRGLNTEERFF
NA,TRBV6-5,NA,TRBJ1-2,TGTGCCAGCTGTTACTCGATTTGGTCTAACTATGGCTACACCTTC,CASCYSIWSNYGYTF
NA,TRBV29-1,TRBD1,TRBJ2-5,TGCAGCGTTGTTTTTAAAGGAGGACAGGGGCCACAAGAGACACAGTACTTC,CSVVFKGGQGPQETQYF
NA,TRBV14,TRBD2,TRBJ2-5,TGTGGCAGCAGCCAAGACTCAGGACTAGCGCAACAAGAGACCCAGTACTTC,CGSSQDSGLAQQETQYF
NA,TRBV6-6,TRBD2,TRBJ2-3,TGTGCTAGCAGTTACTCGGGACTAGCGCGAGCACCAGATACGCACTATTTT,CASSYSGLARAPDTHYF
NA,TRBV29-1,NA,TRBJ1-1,TGTAGCGTACTTGACACTGTAGCTTTCTTT,CSVLDTVAFF
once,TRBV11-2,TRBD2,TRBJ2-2,TGTACCAGCAGCTTAGTTCGAGCGGGAGTGGGCGGGGAGCTGTTTTTC,CTSSLVRAGVGGELFF
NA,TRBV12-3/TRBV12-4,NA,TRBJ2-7,TGTGCCAGCAGCGGTTTCTACGAGCAGTACTTC,CASSGFYEQYF
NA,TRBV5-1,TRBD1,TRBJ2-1,TGCGCCAGCAGCGGTGGACAGGGAACCAATGAGCAGTTCTTC,CASSGGQGTNEQFF
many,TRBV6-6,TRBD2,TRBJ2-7,TGTGCCAGCAGTCCCGGGACTAGCGGATACGAGCAGTACTTC,CASSPGTSGYEQYF
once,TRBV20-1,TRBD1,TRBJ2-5,TGCAGAGCTCCGGGACAGGGGAATACGGAGACCCAGTACTTC,CRAPGQGNTETQYF
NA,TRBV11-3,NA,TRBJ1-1,TGTGCCAGCAGCGCGGGAGGTAACACTGAAGCTTTCTTT,CASSAGGNTEAFF
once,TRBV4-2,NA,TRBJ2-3,TGTGCCAGCAGCCAAGAACTAGCACCACTCACAGATACGCAGTATTTT,CASSQELAPLTDTQYF
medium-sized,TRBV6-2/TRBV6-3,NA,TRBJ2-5,TGTGCCAGCAGTTACTCGAGGGTACCCGGGGAGACCCAGTACTTC,CASSYSRVPGETQYF
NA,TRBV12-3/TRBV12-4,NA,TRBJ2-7,TGTGCCAGCGGCACAGGTGCGAGGGGCTACGAGCTGTACTTC,CASGTGARGYELYF
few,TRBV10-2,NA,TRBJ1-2,TGCGCCAGCAGTGAGGACTTAATGTCGGGGGGTAGCCAAAGATTGGGTTATGGCTACACCTTC,CASSEDLMSGGSQRLGYGYTF
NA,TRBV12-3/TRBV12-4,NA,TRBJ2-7,TGTGGCAGCAGCCGGACCCGGGACGAGCAATACTTC,CGSSRTRDEQYF
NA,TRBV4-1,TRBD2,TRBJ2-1,TGCGCCAGCATCCAGGCGGGGGACCCCGTGTCTGAGCAGTTCTTC,CASIQAGDPVSEQFF
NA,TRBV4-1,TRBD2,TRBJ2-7,TGCGCCAGCAGCCAAGTGTTGTCTCGGACTAGCGGGCGCTTAATCTACGTGCAGTACTTC,CASSQVLSRTSGRLIYVQYF
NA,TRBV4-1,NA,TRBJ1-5,TGCGCCAGCAGCCAACACAACGCGTCAGTGGCCCAGCATTTT,CASSQHNASVAQHF